This T cell receptor beta chain was documented in a study of shared clonotypes between healthy human individuals. The CDR3 is 12 residues long. The V segment lost 6 bases and the J segment 6 bases; nucleotides outside the gene matches: 3. The germline gives CDR1 SEHNR, CDR2 FQNEAQ (reference sequence). Overall study results and limits: The four-donor shared clonotypes exceeded non-shared clonotypes in generation probability, with non-shared ones scoring lower.

The table lists this clone with a few counts. The antigen is undetermined. Data came from immunoSEQ multiplex PCR; TCRdb stores just in-frame clones and leaves some out. The sample has about 960,000 clones; approximately 80% are singletons. The split of CD4+ cells yielded CD45RA+ naive and CD45RA-negative memory subsets. The origin of this receptor is a young man in good health. The rearrangement joins TRBV7-9 to TRBJ2-7; 9 bases agree with TRBD1. The sequencing input was memory CD4+ T cells sorted from blood. Subset here: CD45RA-negative fraction. CDR3 nucleotides: TGTGCCAGCAGACAGGACAGGGGCGAGCAGTACTTC. Protein: CASRQDRGEQYF.